This T cell receptor beta chain comes out of a study of low-dose radiotherapy and immunotherapy resistance in tumors. Germline V gene lookup returns CDR1 ENHRY and CDR2 SYGVKD. The CDR3 totals 17 residues. Trimming removed 0 bases at V and 3 bases at J, with 15 bases between. This clonotype was recorded at least ten times. Described time point: before trial treatment. TRAV and TRBV primers primed cDNA for both TCRalpha and TCRbeta. TCR amplification used roughly 21 PCR cycles, a constant-region primer and a V-primer adapter. MiXCR, run by TCRdb on the reads, gives a single entry per CDR3 protein. The data show 70,000 to 90,000 distinct CDR3 sequences, about 18% seen once.

The sequenced sample was PBMCs, obtained before treatment. The TCR originated in a male donor with prostate cancer. The J gene is TRBJ1-3, the V gene TRBV10-3; D ambiguous. The CDR3 loop reads CAISESILEAGGNTIYF. CDR3 coding DNA: TGTGCCATCAGTGAGTCGATATTGGAGGCCGGTGGAAACACCATATATTTT.